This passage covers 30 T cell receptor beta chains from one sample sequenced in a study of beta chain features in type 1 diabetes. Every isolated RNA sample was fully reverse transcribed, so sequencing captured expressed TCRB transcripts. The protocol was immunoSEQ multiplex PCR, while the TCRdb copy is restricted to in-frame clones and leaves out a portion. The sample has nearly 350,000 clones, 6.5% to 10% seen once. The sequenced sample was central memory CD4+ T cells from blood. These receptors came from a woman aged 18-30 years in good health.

CDR3 DNA sequence: TGTGCCAGCAGCTTAGATCTCCCGGGGCCCTACGAGCAGTACTTC. Translating gives CASSLDLPGPYEQYF. The chain couples TRBV7-2 to TRBJ2-7; D is tentatively TRBD1 or TRBD2 (5 bases each). In germline, CDR1 is SGHTA, CDR2 FQGNSA. V was pared by 1 base and J by 2 bases, with 12 bases between. The CDR3 has 15 residues.

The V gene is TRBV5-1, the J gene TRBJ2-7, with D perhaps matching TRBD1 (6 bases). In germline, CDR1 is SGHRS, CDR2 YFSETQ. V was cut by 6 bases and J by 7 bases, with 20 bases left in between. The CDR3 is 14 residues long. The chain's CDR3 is CASTQGWAGVEQYF. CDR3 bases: TGCGCCAGCACGCAGGGGTGGGCCGGGGTGGAGCAGTACTTC.

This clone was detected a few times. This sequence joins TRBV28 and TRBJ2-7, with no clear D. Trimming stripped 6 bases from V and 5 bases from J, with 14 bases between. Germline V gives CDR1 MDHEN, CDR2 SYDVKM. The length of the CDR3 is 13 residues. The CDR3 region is CASRRAGVHEQYF. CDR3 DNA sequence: TGTGCCAGCAGACGAGCTGGGGTCCACGAGCAGTACTTC.

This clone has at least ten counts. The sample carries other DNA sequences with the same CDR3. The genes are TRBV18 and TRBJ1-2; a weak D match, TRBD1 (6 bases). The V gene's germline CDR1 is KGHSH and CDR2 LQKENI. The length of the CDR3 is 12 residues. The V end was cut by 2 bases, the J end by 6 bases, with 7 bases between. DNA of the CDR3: TGTGCCAGCTCACCAGGGGGCCATGGCTACACCTTC. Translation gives CASSPGGHGYTF. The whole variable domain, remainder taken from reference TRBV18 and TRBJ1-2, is NAGVMQNPRHLVRRRGQEARLRCSPMKGHSHVYWYRQLPEEGLKFMVYLQKENIIDESGMPKERFSAEFPKEGPSILRIQQVVRGDSAAYFCASSPGGHGYTFGSGTRLTVV.

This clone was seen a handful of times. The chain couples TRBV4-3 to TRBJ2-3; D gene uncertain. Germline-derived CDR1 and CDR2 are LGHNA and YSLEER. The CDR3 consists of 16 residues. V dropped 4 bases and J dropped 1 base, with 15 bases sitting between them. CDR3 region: CASSPTPGQRTDTQYF. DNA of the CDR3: TGCGCCAGCAGCCCGACTCCCGGTCAGCGCACAGATACGCAGTATTTT.

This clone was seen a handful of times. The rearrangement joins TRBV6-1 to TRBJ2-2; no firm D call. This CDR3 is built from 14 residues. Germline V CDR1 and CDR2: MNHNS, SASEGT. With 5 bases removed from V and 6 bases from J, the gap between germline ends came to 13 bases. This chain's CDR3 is CASSSPLGAGELFF. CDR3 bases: TGTGCCAGCAGTTCGCCCCTAGGAGCCGGGGAGCTGTTTTTT.

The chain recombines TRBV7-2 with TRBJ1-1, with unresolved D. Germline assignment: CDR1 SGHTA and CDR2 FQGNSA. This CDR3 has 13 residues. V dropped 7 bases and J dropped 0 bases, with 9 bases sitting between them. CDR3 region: CASTVTMNTEAFF. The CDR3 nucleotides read TGTGCCAGCACCGTCACTATGAACACTGAAGCTTTCTTT.

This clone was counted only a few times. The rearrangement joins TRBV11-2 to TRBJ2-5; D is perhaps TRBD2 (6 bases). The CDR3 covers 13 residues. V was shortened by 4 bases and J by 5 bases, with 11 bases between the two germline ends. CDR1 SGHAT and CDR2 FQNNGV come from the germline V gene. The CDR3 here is CASSSGLGETQYF. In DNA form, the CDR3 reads TGTGCCAGCAGCTCGGGACTGGGGGAGACCCAGTACTTC.

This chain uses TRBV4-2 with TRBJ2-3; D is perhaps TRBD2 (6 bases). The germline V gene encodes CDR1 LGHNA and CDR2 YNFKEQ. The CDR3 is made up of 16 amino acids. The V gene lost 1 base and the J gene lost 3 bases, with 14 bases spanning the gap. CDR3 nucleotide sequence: TGTGCCAGCAGCCAAGGTGGCGGGATGAGGACAGATACGCAGTATTTT. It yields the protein CASSQGGGMRTDTQYF.

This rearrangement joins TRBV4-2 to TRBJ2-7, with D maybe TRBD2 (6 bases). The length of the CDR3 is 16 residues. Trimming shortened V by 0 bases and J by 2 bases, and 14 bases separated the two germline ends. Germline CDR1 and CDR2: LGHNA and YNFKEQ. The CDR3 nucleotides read TGTGCCAGCAGCCAAGAAGTAGGAGGGTCGGCCTACGAGCAGTACTTC. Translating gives CASSQEVGGSAYEQYF.

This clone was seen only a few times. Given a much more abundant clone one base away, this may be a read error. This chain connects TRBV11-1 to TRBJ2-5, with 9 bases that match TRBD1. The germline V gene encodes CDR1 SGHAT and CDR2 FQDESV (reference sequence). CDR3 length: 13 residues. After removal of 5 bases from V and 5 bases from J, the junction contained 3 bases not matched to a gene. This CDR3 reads CASSRDRDETQYF. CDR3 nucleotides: TGTGCCAGCAGCCGGGACAGGGACGAGACCCAGTACTTC. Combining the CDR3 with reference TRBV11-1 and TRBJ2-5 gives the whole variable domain EAEVAQSPRYKITEKSQAVAFWCDPISGHATLYWYRQILGQGPELLVQFQDESVVDDSQLPKDRFSAERLKGVDSTLKIQPAELGDSAMYLCASSRDRDETQYFGPGTRLLVL.

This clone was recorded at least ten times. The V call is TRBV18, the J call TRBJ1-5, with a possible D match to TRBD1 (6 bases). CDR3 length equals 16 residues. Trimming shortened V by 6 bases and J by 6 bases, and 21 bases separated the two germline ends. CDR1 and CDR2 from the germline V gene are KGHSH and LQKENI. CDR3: CASSTQGPGAGQPQHF. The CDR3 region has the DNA TGTGCCAGCTCGACACAGGGTCCGGGGGCGGGTCAGCCCCAGCATTTT.

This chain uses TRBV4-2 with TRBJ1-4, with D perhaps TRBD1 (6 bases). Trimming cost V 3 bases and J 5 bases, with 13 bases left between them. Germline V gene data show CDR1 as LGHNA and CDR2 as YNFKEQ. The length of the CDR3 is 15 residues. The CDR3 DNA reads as TGTGCCAGCAGCCAGCCACAGGGCCCAAATGAAAAACTGTTTTTT. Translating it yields CASSQPQGPNEKLFF.

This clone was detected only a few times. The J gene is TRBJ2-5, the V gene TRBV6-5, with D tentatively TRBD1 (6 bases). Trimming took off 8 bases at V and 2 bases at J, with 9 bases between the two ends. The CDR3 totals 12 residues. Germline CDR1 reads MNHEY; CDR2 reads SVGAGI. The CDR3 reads CASRTAQETQYF. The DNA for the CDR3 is TGTGCCAGCCGGACAGCTCAAGAGACCCAGTACTTC.

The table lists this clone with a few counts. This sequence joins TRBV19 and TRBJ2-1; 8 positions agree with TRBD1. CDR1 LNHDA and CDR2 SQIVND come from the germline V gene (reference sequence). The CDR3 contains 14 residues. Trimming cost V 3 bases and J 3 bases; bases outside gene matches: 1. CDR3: CASSMDRVYNEQFF. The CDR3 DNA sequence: TGTGCCAGTAGTATGGACAGGGTCTACAATGAGCAGTTCTTC.

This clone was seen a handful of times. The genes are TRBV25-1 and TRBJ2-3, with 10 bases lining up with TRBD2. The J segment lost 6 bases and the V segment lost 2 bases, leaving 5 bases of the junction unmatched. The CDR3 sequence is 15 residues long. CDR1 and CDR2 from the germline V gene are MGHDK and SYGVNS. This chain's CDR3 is CASSESGRAWDTQYF. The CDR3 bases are TGTGCCAGCAGTGAAAGCGGGAGGGCCTGGGATACGCAGTATTTT. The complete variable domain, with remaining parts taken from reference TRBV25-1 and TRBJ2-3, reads EADIYQTPRYLVIGTGKKITLECSQTMGHDKMYWYQQDPGMELHLIHYSYGVNSTEKGDLSSESTVSRIRTEHFPLTLESARPSHTSQYLCASSESGRAWDTQYFGPGTRLTVL.

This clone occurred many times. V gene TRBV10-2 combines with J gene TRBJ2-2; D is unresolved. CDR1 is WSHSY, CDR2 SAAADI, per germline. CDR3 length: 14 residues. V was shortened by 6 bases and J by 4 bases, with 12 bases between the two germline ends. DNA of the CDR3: TGCGCCAGCAGGGACCAGCTGGGCACCGGGGAGCTGTTTTTT. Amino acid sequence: CASRDQLGTGELFF.

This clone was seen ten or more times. The CDR3 DNA follows: TGTGCCACCAATCGGGACACCTACGAGCAGTACTTC. This encodes CATNRDTYEQYF. The rearrangement links TRBV2 to TRBJ2-7, with D possibly being TRBD1 (6 bases). Per germline, CDR1 SNHLY and CDR2 FYNNEI. This CDR3 has 12 amino acids. With 10 bases removed from V and 2 bases from J, the gap between germline ends came to 12 bases. The full variable domain, in which reference TRBV2 and TRBJ2-7 provide the parts outside the CDR3, is EPEVTQTPSHQVTQMGQEVILRCVPISNHLYFYWYRQILGQKVEFLVSFYNNEISEKSEIFDDQFSVERPDGSNFTLKIRSTKLEDSAMYFCATNRDTYEQYFGPGTRLTVT.

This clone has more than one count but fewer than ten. CDR3 in amino acids: CASSQAWRQGSSGANVLTF. As DNA, the CDR3 is TGTGCCAGCAGCCAAGCGTGGAGACAGGGGTCCTCTGGGGCCAACGTCCTGACTTTC. The chain is built from TRBV4-2 and TRBJ2-6; TRBD1 matches at 8 bases. The CDR3 is 19 amino acids. With 1 base clipped from V and 0 bases from J, the junction kept 8 bases outside the gene matches. Germline CDR1 LGHNA, CDR2 YNFKEQ.

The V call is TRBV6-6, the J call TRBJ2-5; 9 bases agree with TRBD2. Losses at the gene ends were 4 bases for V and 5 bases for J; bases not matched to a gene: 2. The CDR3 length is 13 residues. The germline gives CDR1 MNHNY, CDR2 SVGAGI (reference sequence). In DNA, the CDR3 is TGTGCCAGCAGTTCCAGCGGGAGGGAGACCCAGTACTTC. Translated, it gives CASSSSGRETQYF.

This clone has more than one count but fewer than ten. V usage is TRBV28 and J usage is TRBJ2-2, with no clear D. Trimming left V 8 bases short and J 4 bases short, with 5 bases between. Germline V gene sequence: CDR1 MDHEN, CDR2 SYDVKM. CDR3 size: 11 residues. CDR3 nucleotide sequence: TGTGCCAGCGCTGTCACCGGGGAGCTGTTTTTT. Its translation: CASAVTGELFF.

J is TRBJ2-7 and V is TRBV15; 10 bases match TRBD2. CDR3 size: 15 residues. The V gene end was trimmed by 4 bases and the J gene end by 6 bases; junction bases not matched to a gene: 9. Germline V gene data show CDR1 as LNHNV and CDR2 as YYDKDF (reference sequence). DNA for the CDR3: TGTGCCACCAGCACACGACTAGCGGGTATCGGCGAGCAGTACTTC. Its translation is CATSTRLAGIGEQYF.

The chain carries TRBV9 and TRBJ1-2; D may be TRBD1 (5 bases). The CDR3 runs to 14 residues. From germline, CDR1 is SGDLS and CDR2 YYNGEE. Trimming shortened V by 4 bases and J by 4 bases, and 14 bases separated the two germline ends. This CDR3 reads CASSSVWGFYGYTF. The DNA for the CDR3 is TGTGCCAGCAGCTCGGTCTGGGGCTTCTATGGCTACACCTTC. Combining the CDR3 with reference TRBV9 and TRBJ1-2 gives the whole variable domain DSGVTQTPKHLITATGQRVTLRCSPRSGDLSVYWYQQSLDQGLQFLIQYYNGEERAKGNILERFSAQQFPDLHSELNLSSLELGDSALYFCASSSVWGFYGYTFGSGTRLTVV.

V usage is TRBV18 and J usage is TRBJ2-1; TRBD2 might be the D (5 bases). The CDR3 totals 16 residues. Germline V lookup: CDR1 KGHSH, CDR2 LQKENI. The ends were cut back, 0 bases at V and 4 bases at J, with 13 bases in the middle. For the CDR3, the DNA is TGTGCCAGCTCACCACCGGGAGTCCCCCCATACAATGAGCAGTTCTTC. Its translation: CASSPPGVPPYNEQFF.

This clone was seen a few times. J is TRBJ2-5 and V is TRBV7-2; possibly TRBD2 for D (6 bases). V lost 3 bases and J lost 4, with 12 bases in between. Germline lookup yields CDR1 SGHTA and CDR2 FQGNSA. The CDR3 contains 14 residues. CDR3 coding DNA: TGTGCCAGCAGCTTTCTCGTGGGGGGAGAGACCCAGTACTTC. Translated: CASSFLVGGETQYF.

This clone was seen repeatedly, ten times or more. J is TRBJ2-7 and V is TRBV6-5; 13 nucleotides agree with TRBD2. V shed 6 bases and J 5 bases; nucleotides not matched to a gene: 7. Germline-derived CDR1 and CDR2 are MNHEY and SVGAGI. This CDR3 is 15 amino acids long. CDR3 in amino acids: CASSRTSGSIHEQYF. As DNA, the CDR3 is TGTGCCAGCAGCCGGACTAGCGGGAGCATCCACGAGCAGTACTTC.

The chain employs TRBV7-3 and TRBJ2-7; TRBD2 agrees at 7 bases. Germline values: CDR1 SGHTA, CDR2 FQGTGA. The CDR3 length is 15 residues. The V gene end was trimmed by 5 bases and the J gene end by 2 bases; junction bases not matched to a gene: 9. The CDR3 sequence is CASSLGASGTYEQYF. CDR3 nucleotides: TGTGCCAGCAGCCTAGGGGCTAGCGGAACCTACGAGCAGTACTTC.

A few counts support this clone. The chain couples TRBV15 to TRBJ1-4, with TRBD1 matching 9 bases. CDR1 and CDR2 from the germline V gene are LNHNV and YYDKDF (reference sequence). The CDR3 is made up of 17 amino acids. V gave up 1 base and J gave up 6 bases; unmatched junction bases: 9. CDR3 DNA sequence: TGTGCCACCAGCAGAGCCGACTGGACAGGGGAGGATGAAAAACTGTTTTTT. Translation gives CATSRADWTGEDEKLFF. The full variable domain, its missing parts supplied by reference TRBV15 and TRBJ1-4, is DAMVIQNPRYQVTQFGKPVTLSCSQTLNHNVMYWYQQKSSQAPKLLFHYYDKDFNNEADTPDNFQSRRPNTSFCFLDIRSPGLGDTAMYLCATSRADWTGEDEKLFFGSGTQLSVL.

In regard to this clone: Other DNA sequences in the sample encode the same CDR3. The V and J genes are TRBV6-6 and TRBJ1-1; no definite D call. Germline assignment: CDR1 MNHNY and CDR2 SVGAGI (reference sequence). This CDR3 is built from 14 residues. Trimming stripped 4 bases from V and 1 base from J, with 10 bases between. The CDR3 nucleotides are TGTGCCAGCAGTTCTTGGACTGGGAACACTGAAGCTTTCTTT. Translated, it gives CASSSWTGNTEAFF.

The DNA for the CDR3 is TGTGCCAGCAGTTCTGGGGAGGGCCCTAGTCGGAAATACAATGAGCAGTTCTTC. Encoded protein: CASSSGEGPSRKYNEQFF. The rearrangement links TRBV27 to TRBJ2-1; 7 bases align to TRBD2. CDR1 is MNHEY and CDR2 is SMNVEV in the germline V gene (reference sequence). V trimming: 4 bases; J trimming: 4 bases; junction bases outside the gene matches: 16. This CDR3 contains 18 residues.